This T cell receptor beta chain was obtained from a study of CD8 T cells in Susac syndrome. Overall study context: When blood was collected, patients with Susac syndrome were therapy-naive, were taking corticosteroids, or were receiving intravenous immunoglobulin alone.

CD8+ and CD4+ blood T cells underwent TCR beta sequencing. It was negative isolation that provided the CD8+ and CD4+ T cells, whereas TEMRA cells were enriched by FACS. RNA totalling roughly 0.5 to 1 ug underwent reverse transcription with random hexamers. Each CDR3 protein gets one entry after TCRdb re-called the immunoSEQ multiplex PCR reads with MiXCR. This table has nearly 110,000 distinct CDR3 sequences, roughly 95% appearing once. The sequenced material came from CD8+ T cells from PBMCs. The clonotype was recovered from a human donor with Susac syndrome.

The CDR3 DNA sequence: TGCAGTGCGCCGGGGGCGTGGGGTACGCAGTATTTT. This sequence encodes CSAPGAWGTQYF. The chain combines TRBV20-1 with TRBJ2-3; D possibly matches TRBD1 or TRBD2 (6 bases each). This CDR3 contains 12 residues. Trimming pared 6 bases from V and 8 bases from J, leaving 15 bases between. Germline V lookup: CDR1 DFQATT, CDR2 SNEGSKA (reference sequence).